This TCR beta chain came from a study of cytomegalovirus exposure and HLA in healthy donors. Study findings and constraints: Several of the most significant clusters appeared linked to common viral pathogens, based on a later analysis. Cytomegalovirus status, reportedly, was diagnosed with high specificity and sensitivity by the classifier. While the bulk of TCR sequences proved rare, some public TCRs turned up in many donors.

With 60 Vbeta and 13 Jbeta primers, the PCR was carried out. TCRdb's copy holds only in-frame clones and misses some; the assay was immunoSEQ multiplex PCR. The sample carries approximately 92,000 clones, approximately 80% recorded once. As to this clone: Its antigen is currently unknown.

This clonotype was obtained from a woman between 65 and 79 years old in good health and CMV-seropositive. The source material was PBMCs.

CDR3 bases: TGTGCTAGTGGTAACTCTCAGAACAATCTACAGGGACACAATGAGCAGTTCTTC. It translates to CASGNSQNNLQGHNEQFF. The chain links TRBV12-5 to TRBJ2-1; a possible D gene is TRBD1 (6 bases). CDR1 LGHNT and CDR2 FRNRAP come from the germline V gene. The V end was cut by 5 bases, the J end by 5 bases, with 25 bases between. This CDR3 is built from 18 residues.